The 25 T cell receptor beta chains in this list originate from one sample, sequenced in a study of CD8 T cells in ankylosing spondylitis. TCRdb recomputed calls from the 5' RACE reads with MiXCR, one row per CDR3 protein. The sample includes 50,000 to 70,000 distinct CDR3 sequences, 6.2% of them seen just once. Sequencing was done on a sample of synovial fluid, either unsorted or a sorted T cell fraction (not recorded which). The source of these receptors is a male donor with ankylosing spondylitis.

This clonotype showed up just a few times. This chain uses TRBV29-1 with TRBJ2-5, with D perhaps being TRBD1 or TRBD2 (5 bases each). V shed 8 bases and J shed 1 base, with 23 bases lying between them. CDR3 length: 16 amino acids. Germline V gene sequence: CDR1 SQVTM, CDR2 ANQGSEA. As DNA, the CDR3 is TGCAGCTTTGTCCTGGGACCCGGGACCTTCCAAGAGACCCAGTACTTC. This encodes CSFVLGPGTFQETQYF.

At least ten counts were recorded for this clonotype. The chain uses TRBV20-1 and TRBJ2-7, with 8 bases identical to TRBD2. The germline CDR1 and CDR2 sequences are DFQATT and SNEGSKA (reference sequence). The CDR3 extends over 14 amino acids. The V gene end was trimmed by 7 bases and the J gene end by 5 bases; junction bases not matched to a gene: 13. The chain's CDR3 is CSGGARGLVDEQYF. The CDR3 DNA follows: TGCAGTGGGGGGGCCCGGGGACTAGTGGACGAGCAGTACTTC.

This clonotype has a count of ten or more. The chain is built from TRBV28 and TRBJ2-1; 7 positions agree with TRBD2. V shed 2 bases and J 8 bases; nucleotides not matched to a gene: 12. The germline gives CDR1 MDHEN, CDR2 SYDVKM. This CDR3 has 16 amino acids. CDR3 DNA sequence: TGTGCCAGCAGTTTACCCCTGGCGGGAGTGCGCCATGAGCAGTTCTTC. It encodes CASSLPLAGVRHEQFF.

This clonotype was observed many times. The CDR3 DNA follows: TGTGCCAGCAGCTTTGGGGAGTACGGCTACGAGCAGTACTTC. This gives the protein CASSFGEYGYEQYF. The V call is TRBV7-2, the J call TRBJ2-7; D possibly corresponds to TRBD2 (5 bases). The CDR3 loop spans 14 amino acids. Trimming pared 3 bases from V and 3 bases from J, leaving 12 bases between. Germline assignment: CDR1 SGHTA and CDR2 FQGNSA.

This clonotype was detected ten times or more. The J gene is TRBJ1-4, the V gene TRBV7-2; 7 nucleotides agree with TRBD1. The CDR3 contains 15 residues. Germline V lookup: CDR1 SGHTA, CDR2 FQGNSA. Trimming removed 5 bases from V and 6 bases from J; junction bases left unmatched: 9. The CDR3: CASSRGPGTDEKLFF. For the CDR3, the DNA is TGTGCCAGCAGCCGCGGACCGGGGACAGATGAAAAACTGTTTTTT.

This clonotype was picked up many times. The gene calls are TRBV18 and TRBJ2-7; 9 positions match TRBD2. Germline CDR1 reads KGHSH; CDR2 reads LQKENI. There are 14 residues in the CDR3. Trimming at V came to 4 bases and at J to 4 bases, leaving 5 bases not matched to a gene. This CDR3 reads CASSRGLAQYEQYF. DNA of the CDR3: TGTGCCAGCTCACGAGGACTAGCGCAATACGAGCAGTACTTC.

About this clonotype itself: A much larger clone differs from this one at a single base, so this may be a read error. The V and J genes are TRBV12-3 or TRBV12-4 and TRBJ1-4; maybe TRBD1 (6 bases). The CDR3 extends over 15 amino acids. The CDR3 DNA follows: TGTGCCAGGAGTTTTGAAACAGGGCTGGGTGAAAAACTGTTTTTT. Translated: CARSFETGLGEKLFF.

This clonotype occurred many times. This rearrangement joins TRBV25-1 to TRBJ2-3; possibly TRBD1 for D (5 bases). V lost 2 bases and J 1 base, leaving 10 bases between the germline ends. The CDR3 totals 15 residues. In germline, CDR1 is MGHDK, CDR2 SYGVNS. The chain's CDR3 is CASSERQYGTDTQYF. The CDR3 DNA follows: TGTGCCAGCAGTGAACGACAGTACGGCACAGATACGCAGTATTTT.

This clonotype was seen a few times. V usage is TRBV2 and J usage is TRBJ1-1; D is ambiguous. CDR3 length: 13 amino acids. Trimming pared 6 bases from V and 0 bases from J, leaving 8 bases between. CDR1 and CDR2 (germline): SNHLY, FYNNEI. This chain's CDR3 is CASRVEMNTEAFF. The CDR3 coding sequence is TGTGCCAGCAGGGTGGAAATGAACACTGAAGCTTTCTTT.

In regard to this clonotype: A read error may produce the germline difference seen at one junction end. The V call is TRBV27, the J call TRBJ2-1; 7 positions match TRBD2. Germline values: CDR1 MNHEY, CDR2 SMNVEV (reference sequence). The length of the CDR3 is 11 residues. This chain's CDR3 is CASSEGLLWIF. CDR3 nucleotide sequence: TGTGCCAGCAGTGAGGGACTACTGTGGATCTTC.

This clonotype has at least ten counts. V and J are TRBV7-8 and TRBJ2-7, with 7 bases lining up with TRBD2. Germline lookup yields CDR1 SGHVS and CDR2 FQNEAQ. CDR3 length: 14 residues. Trimming cost V 4 bases and J 1 base; bases outside gene matches: 4. The CDR3 sequence: CASSSLAWSYEQYF. For the CDR3, the DNA is TGTGCCAGCAGCTCACTAGCGTGGTCCTACGAGCAGTACTTC.

This clonotype was seen only a few times. The chain recombines TRBV19 with TRBJ2-3; no clear D gene. V was trimmed by 3 bases and J by 3 bases, leaving 7 bases between them. Germline CDR1 is LNHDA and CDR2 is SQIVND (reference sequence). The CDR3 runs 13 residues. The CDR3 reads CASSIRDTDTQYF. Here the CDR3 DNA reads TGTGCCAGTAGTATCCGAGATACAGATACGCAGTATTTT.

The rearrangement uses TRBV18 and TRBJ2-7; D may be TRBD2 (5 bases). The CDR3 length is 13 residues. The germline gives CDR1 KGHSH, CDR2 LQKENI. The V gene lost 6 bases and the J gene lost 3 bases, with 12 bases spanning the gap. The CDR3, as DNA: TGTGCCAGCTCCCCGGGGAAGGACTACGAGCAGTACTTC. As protein: CASSPGKDYEQYF. The whole variable domain, filled in from reference TRBV18 and TRBJ2-7, reads NAGVMQNPRHLVRRRGQEARLRCSPMKGHSHVYWYRQLPEEGLKFMVYLQKENIIDESGMPKERFSAEFPKEGPSILRIQQVVRGDSAAYFCASSPGKDYEQYFGPGTRLTVT.

This clonotype was seen repeatedly, ten times or more. V gene TRBV5-6 combines with J gene TRBJ2-1; D not resolved. Trimming pared 2 bases from V and 2 bases from J, leaving 11 bases between. CDR3 size: 15 residues. The germline V gene has CDR1 SGHDT and CDR2 YYEEEE. The CDR3 is CASSFRELPYNEQFF. DNA for the CDR3: TGTGCCAGCAGCTTCCGCGAACTCCCCTACAATGAGCAGTTCTTC.

The V call is TRBV20-1, the J call TRBJ2-5, with a possible D match to TRBD1 (6 bases). Germline V gene data show CDR1 as DFQATT and CDR2 as SNEGSKA (reference sequence). The CDR3 has 16 residues. V lost 1 base and J lost 2, with 17 bases in between. The DNA for the CDR3 is TGCAGTGCTAGAGGGGGACGGGACATAGGTCAAGAGACCCAGTACTTC. It codes for CSARGGRDIGQETQYF.

This clonotype occurred a few times. The chain links TRBV6-1 to TRBJ2-2, with D possibly being TRBD1 or TRBD2 (6 bases each). The V end lost 5 bases, the J end lost 5 bases, and 18 bases lay between the germline ends. This CDR3 has 16 residues. The germline CDR1 and CDR2 sequences are MNHNS and SASEGT. The CDR3 here is CASSRRYGGTTGELFF. CDR3 in DNA: TGTGCCAGCAGTCGCCGTTACGGAGGGACAACCGGGGAGCTGTTTTTT.

This clonotype was seen ten or more times. The chain employs TRBV10-3 and TRBJ2-7; D unclear. CDR3 length: 14 amino acids. The germline CDR1 and CDR2 sequences are ENHRY and SYGVKD. Trimming took off 10 bases at V and 3 bases at J, with 19 bases between the two ends. The CDR3 sequence is CATLGDIGNYEQYF. The CDR3 bases are TGTGCCACGCTGGGTGACATAGGAAACTACGAGCAGTACTTC.

This clonotype was recorded many times. This sequence joins TRBV7-2 and TRBJ2-5; no firm D call. The CDR3 covers 11 residues. The germline CDR1 and CDR2 sequences are SGHTA and FQGNSA. The V end lost 2 bases, the J end lost 5 bases, and 3 bases lay between the germline ends. The CDR3 region has the DNA TGTGCCAGCAGCTTAATGGAGACCCAGTACTTC. Translation gives CASSLMETQYF.

This clonotype was detected many times. The rearrangement uses TRBV4-3 and TRBJ2-1; 13 bases are shared with TRBD2. Germline loops: CDR1 LGHNA, CDR2 YSLEER. The CDR3 sequence is 16 residues long. V shed 2 bases and J 6 bases; nucleotides not matched to a gene: 4. CDR3 nucleotides: TGCGCCAGCAGCCAAACTACTAGCGGGAGGGTCAATGAGCAGTTCTTC. It yields the protein CASSQTTSGRVNEQFF.

As to this clonotype: This may come from a read error, since a much larger clone is one base off. The chain links TRBV12-3 or TRBV12-4 to TRBJ2-3, with 10 bases aligning to TRBD2. CDR3 size: 16 residues. V shed 6 bases, J shed 0 bases, and the junction held 6 bases outside the gene matches. DNA for the CDR3: TGTGCCAGCAGACCGGGACTAGCGCCTAGCACAGATACGCAGTATTTT. It encodes CASRPGLAPSTDTQYF.

This clonotype occurred many times. Here the CDR3 DNA reads TGTGCCAGCAGTTTAAATTCCAGGAGGGAGACCCAGTACTTC. Amino acids: CASSLNSRRETQYF. The chain uses TRBV28 and TRBJ2-5; D perhaps matches TRBD2 (5 bases). This CDR3 region has 14 residues. Germline CDR1 reads MDHEN; CDR2 reads SYDVKM. Trimming left V 2 bases short and J 5 bases short, with 12 bases between.

On this clonotype: Given a much more abundant clone one base away, this may be a read error. V and J are TRBV19 and TRBJ2-3; D is perhaps TRBD1 (6 bases). The CDR3 sequence is 15 residues long. Germline V lookup: CDR1 LNHDA, CDR2 SQIVND (reference sequence). Here the CDR3 reads CARSIAQGTSDTQYF. DNA for the CDR3: TGTGCCAGAAGTATTGCACAGGGTACGTCAGATACGCAGTATTTT.

This clonotype was detected ten times or more. This rearrangement joins TRBV28 to TRBJ2-3; 8 bases fit TRBD1. The CDR3 spans 17 residues. J gave up 4 bases and V 0 bases, and 9 bases lay outside the gene matches. CDR1 MDHEN and CDR2 SYDVKM come from the germline V gene. CDR3 nucleotide sequence: TGTGCCAGCAGTTTATGGGGCGGCCAGGGGGCCCCAGATACGCAGTATTTT. Residues: CASSLWGGQGAPDTQYF. Drawing the rest from reference TRBV28 and TRBJ2-3, the complete variable domain is DVKVTQSSRYLVKRTGEKVFLECVQDMDHENMFWYRQDPGLGLRLIYFSYDVKMKEKGDIPEGYSVSREKKERFSLILESASTNQTSMYLCASSLWGGQGAPDTQYFGPGTRLTVL.

The rearrangement uses TRBV10-3 and TRBJ2-1; 9 nucleotides align to TRBD2. The junction had 7 bases not matched to a gene; V was cut back by 0 bases and J by 7 bases. This CDR3 region has 16 residues. Looked up from germline, CDR1 is ENHRY and CDR2 is SYGVKD. CDR3: CAISESAWAGGNEQFF. DNA for the CDR3: TGTGCCATCAGTGAGTCGGCATGGGCGGGAGGGAATGAGCAGTTCTTC.

The chain is built from TRBV5-5 and TRBJ2-7; unclear D gene. Germline V gene data show CDR1 as SGHKS and CDR2 as YYEKEE (reference sequence). V was shortened by 0 bases and J by 0 bases, with 7 bases between the two germline ends. This CDR3 is 14 amino acids long. The CDR3 sequence: CASSLASSSYEQYF. The CDR3 coding sequence is TGTGCCAGCAGCTTGGCTTCGAGCTCCTACGAGCAGTACTTC.